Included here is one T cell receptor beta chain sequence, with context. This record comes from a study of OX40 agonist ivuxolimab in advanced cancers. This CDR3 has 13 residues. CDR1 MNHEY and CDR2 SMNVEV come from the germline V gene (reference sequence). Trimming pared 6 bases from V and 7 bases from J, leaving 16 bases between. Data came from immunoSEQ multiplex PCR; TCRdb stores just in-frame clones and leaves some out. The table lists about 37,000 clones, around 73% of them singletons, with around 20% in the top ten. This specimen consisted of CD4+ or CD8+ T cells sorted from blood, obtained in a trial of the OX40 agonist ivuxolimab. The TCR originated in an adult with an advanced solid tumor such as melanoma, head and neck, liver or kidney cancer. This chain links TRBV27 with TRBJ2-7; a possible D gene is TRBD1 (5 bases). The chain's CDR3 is CASRLLRGSEQYF. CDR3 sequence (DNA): TGTGCCAGCAGGCTACTTAGGGGTTCGGAGCAGTACTTC.